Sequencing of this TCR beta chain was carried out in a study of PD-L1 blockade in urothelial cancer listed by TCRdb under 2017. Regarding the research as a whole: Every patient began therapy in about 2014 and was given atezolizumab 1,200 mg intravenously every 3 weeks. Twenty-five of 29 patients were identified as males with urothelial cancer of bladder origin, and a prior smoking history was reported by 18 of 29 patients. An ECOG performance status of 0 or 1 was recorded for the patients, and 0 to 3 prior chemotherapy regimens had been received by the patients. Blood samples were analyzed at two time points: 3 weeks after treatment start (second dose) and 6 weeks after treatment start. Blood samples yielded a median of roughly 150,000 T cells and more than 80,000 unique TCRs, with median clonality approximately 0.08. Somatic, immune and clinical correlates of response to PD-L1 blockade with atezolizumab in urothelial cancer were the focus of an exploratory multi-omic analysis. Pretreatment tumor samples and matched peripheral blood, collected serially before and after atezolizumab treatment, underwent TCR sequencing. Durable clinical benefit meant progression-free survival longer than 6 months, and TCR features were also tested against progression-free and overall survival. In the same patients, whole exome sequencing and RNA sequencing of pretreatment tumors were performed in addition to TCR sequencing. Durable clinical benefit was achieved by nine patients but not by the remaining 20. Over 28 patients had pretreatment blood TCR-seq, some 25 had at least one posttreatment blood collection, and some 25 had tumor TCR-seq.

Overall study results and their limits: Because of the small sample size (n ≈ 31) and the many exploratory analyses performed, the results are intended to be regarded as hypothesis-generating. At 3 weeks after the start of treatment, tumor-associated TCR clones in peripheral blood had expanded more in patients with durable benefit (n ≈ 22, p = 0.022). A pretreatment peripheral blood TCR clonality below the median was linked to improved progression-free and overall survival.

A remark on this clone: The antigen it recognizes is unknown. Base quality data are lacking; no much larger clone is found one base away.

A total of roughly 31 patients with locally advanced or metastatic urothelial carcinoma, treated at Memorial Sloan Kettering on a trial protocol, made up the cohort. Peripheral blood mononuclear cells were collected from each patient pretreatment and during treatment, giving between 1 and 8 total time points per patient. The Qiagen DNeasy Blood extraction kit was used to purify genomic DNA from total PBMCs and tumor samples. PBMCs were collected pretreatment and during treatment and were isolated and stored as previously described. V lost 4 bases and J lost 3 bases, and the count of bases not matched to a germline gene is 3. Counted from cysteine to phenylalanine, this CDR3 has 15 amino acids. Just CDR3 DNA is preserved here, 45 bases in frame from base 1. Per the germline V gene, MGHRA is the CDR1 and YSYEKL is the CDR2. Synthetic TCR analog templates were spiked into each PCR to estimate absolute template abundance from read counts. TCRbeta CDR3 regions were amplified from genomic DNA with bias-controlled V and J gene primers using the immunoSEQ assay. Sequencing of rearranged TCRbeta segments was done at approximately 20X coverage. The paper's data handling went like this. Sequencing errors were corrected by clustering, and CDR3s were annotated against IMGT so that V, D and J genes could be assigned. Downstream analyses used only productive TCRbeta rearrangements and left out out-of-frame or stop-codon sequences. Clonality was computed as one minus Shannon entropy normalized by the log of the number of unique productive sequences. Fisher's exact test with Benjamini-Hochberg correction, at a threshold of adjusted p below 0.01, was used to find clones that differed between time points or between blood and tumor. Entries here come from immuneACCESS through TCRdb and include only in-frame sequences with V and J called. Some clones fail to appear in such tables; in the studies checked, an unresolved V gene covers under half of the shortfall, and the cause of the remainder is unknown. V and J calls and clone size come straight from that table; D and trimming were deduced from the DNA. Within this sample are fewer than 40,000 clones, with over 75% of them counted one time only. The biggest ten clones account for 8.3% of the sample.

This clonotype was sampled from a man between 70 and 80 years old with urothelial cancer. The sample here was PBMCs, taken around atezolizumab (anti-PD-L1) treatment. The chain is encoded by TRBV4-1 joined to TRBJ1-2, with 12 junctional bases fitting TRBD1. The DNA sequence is TGCGCCAGCAGCCCGGGACAGGGGGCGGACTATGGCTACACCTTC. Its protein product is CASSPGQGADYGYTF.